Listed below are T cell receptor beta chains from one sample, sequenced in a study of CXCR3-negative and CXCR3-positive naive CD8 T cells. TCRdb re-called the 5' RACE reads; one entry per CDR3 protein, DNA not given. The repertoire table contains 40,000 to 45,000 distinct CDR3 sequences. Input material: memory CD8+ T cells from blood. All receptors derive from a human donor in good health. Some clones in this sample may be carry-over from other donors' samples. CDR3s include the opening cysteine and the closing phenylalanine or tryptophan. Size is omitted from some rows. Given values are once, few, many or a class for expanded clones.

abundance | j_gene | v_gene | CDR3aa
NA | TRBJ2-1 | TRBV7-6 | CASSLLGGGRNEQFF
NA | TRBJ1-2 | TRBV13 | CASNYSPNYGYTF
NA | TRBJ2-7 | TRBV7-2 | CASSLGVSPYEQYF
NA | TRBJ2-3 | TRBV28 | CASRTGPVVYF
NA | TRBJ1-4 | TRBV2 | CASSSGVLVEKLFF
NA | TRBJ2-3 | TRBV15 | CATSRDSGQGADTQYF
NA | TRBJ1-1 | TRBV5-1 | CASSLSAGEWTEAFF
medium-sized | TRBJ1-1 | TRBV6-5 | CASSSGQNTEAFF
NA | TRBJ2-3 | TRBV28 | CASSPPLAGRRDTQYF
NA | TRBJ1-6 | TRBV4-3 | CASSQGQGPDSPLHF
NA | TRBJ1-4 | TRBV7-9 | CASSTTTGGMEKLFF
NA | TRBJ2-1 | TRBV6-2/TRBV6-3 | CASSYSYEQFF
NA | TRBJ2-3 | TRBV20-1 | CSARDLEGVDTQYF
NA | TRBJ1-1 | TRBV29-1 | CSVDGVYTEAFF
NA | TRBJ2-3 | TRBV15 | CATSLSRGGGPDTQYF
NA | TRBJ2-3 | TRBV29-1 | CSAGLAGVLDTQYF
NA | TRBJ2-7 | TRBV20-1 | CSARDIAYEQYF
NA | TRBJ2-5 | TRBV11-2 | CATGTGGRETQYF
NA | TRBJ2-6 | TRBV7-6 | CASSLEGIGANVLTF
NA | TRBJ2-6 | TRBV27 | CASSLQGAPGANVLTF
NA | TRBJ1-5 | TRBV4-3 | CASSQDRQGNQPQHF
NA | TRBJ2-7 | TRBV11-2 | CASSLDSGRVYEQYF
NA | TRBJ1-5 | TRBV12-3/TRBV12-4 | CASVRGGSNQPQHF
NA | TRBJ2-5 | TRBV4-3 | CASSQDGDSAETQYF
NA | TRBJ2-3 | TRBV7-6 | CASSLAGGPTDTQYF
NA | TRBJ2-1 | TRBV3-1 | CASSPGVSGSPYNEQFF
NA | TRBJ2-7 | TRBV6-6 | CASSYGAPDEQYF
NA | TRBJ2-7 | TRBV9 | CASSASGTPTYEQYF
NA | TRBJ2-6 | TRBV9 | CASSVAGTGANVLTF
NA | TRBJ2-2 | TRBV28 | CASSLPGAGTGELFF
NA | TRBJ2-1 | TRBV20-1 | CSARDTLSGGGYNEQFF
NA | TRBJ2-7 | TRBV29-1 | CSVWTLSEQYF
NA | TRBJ2-7 | TRBV28 | CASSLGTSWYEQYF
NA | TRBJ2-5 | TRBV10-3 | CAISEPRTGVTQYF
NA | TRBJ1-1 | TRBV14 | CASRHRGFDTEAFF
NA | TRBJ2-7 | TRBV29-1 | CSVAGGQLTYEQYF
NA | TRBJ1-5 | TRBV21-1 | CASSKGPGQGIPNSNQPQHF
NA | TRBJ1-2 | TRBV27 | CASVGFYGYTF
NA | TRBJ1-5 | TRBV29-1 | CSVVSGNQPQHF
NA | TRBJ2-7 | TRBV7-9 | CASSLGRGLDEQYF
NA | TRBJ2-7 | TRBV29-1 | CSVGGTGTYEQYF
NA | TRBJ1-2 | TRBV29-1 | CSVGKGGPADYSF